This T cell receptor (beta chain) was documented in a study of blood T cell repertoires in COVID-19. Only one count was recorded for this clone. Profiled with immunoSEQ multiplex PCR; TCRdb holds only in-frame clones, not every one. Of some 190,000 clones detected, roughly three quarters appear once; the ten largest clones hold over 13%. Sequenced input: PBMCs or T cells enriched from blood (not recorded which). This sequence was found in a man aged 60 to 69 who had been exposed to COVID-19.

As DNA, the CDR3 is TGTGCCAGCAGCGATAGCGCACAGGGGGCGGTTGAAAAACTGTTTTTT. Encoded protein: CASSDSAQGAVEKLFF. This rearrangement joins TRBV7-9 to TRBJ1-4; 9 positions match TRBD1. V shed 5 bases, J shed 7 bases, and the junction held 11 bases outside the gene matches. Germline loops: CDR1 SEHNR, CDR2 FQNEAQ (reference sequence). The CDR3 covers 16 residues.